This TCR beta chain originates from a study of blood T cell repertoires in COVID-19. Study summary: Collection of acute and convalescent COVID-19 samples took place in the United States, Italy and Spain. Sources were T cells, B-cell-depleted T cells, or PBMCs; the material itself was cDNA or gDNA.

The CDR3 is made up of 16 amino acids. Looked up from germline, CDR1 is LGHNA and CDR2 is YNFKEQ. Trimming cost V 0 bases and J 4 bases, with 15 bases left between them. Seattle researchers signed up patients amid active infection and tracked them longitudinally. Authors' data handling: Amplifying reference gene primers gave estimates of nucleated cell counts. Method: immunoSEQ multiplex PCR; TCRdb's copy keeps in-frame clones and lacks some. V, J and clone size were drawn from that table, and D and trimming were deduced from the DNA. The sample has tens of thousands of clones; roughly 90% are singletons.

This chain links TRBV4-2 with TRBJ1-2; the D gene is possibly TRBD1 (6 bases). What was sequenced was peripheral blood. The origin of this receptor is a man between 60 and 75 years old with COVID-19, enrolled during active disease. CDR3 protein: CASSQDIQGLLYGYTF. The CDR3 nucleotides are TGTGCCAGCAGCCAAGATATACAGGGCCTCCTCTATGGCTACACCTTC.